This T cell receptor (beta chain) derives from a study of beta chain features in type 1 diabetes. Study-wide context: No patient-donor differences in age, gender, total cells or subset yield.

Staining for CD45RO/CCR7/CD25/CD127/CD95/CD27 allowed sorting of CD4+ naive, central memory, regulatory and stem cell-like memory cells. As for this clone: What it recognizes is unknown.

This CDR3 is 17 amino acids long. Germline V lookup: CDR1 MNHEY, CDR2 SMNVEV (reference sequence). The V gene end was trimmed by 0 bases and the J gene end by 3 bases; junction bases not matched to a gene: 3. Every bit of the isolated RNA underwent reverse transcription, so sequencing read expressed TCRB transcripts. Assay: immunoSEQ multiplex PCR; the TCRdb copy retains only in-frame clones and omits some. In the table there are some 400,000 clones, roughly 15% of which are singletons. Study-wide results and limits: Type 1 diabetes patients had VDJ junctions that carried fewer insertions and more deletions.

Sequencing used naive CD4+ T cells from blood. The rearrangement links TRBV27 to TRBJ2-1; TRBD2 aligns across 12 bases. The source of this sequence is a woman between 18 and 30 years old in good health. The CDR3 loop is CASSLSRTSGIYNEQFF. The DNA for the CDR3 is TGTGCCAGCAGTTTATCTAGGACTAGCGGGATCTACAATGAGCAGTTCTTC.